These 3 T cell receptor beta chains share one sample of origin, sequenced in a study of PD-1 blockade in classical Hodgkin lymphoma. The data were produced by immunoSEQ multiplex PCR, yet TCRdb's version contains in-frame clones alone and is incomplete. The sample has tens of thousands of clones, 90% seen once. Time point given: cycle 4 day 1 (C4D1), after less than 7 weeks of nivolumab. In every patient, relapse followed autologous stem cell transplantation, while exposure to brentuximab vedotin differed. The source material was peripheral blood mononuclear cells (PBMCs), sampled before the fourth cycle of nivolumab. All receptors come from a human donor with classical Hodgkin lymphoma.

The chain joins TRBV7-6 to TRBJ2-3, with 10 bases matching TRBD2. The CDR3 consists of 16 residues. Germline V gene sequence: CDR1 SGHVS, CDR2 FNYEAQ. Trimming removed 5 bases from V and 0 bases from J; junction bases left unmatched: 5. The DNA of the CDR3 is TGTGCCAGCAGCCTCCGGACTAGCGGTAGCACAGATACGCAGTATTTT. This codes for CASSLRTSGSTDTQYF.

This chain connects TRBV2 to TRBJ1-2; D remains ambiguous. Per the germline V gene, CDR1 is SNHLY and CDR2 is FYNNEI. The CDR3 is 17 residues long. V was shortened by 1 base and J by 4 bases, with 19 bases between the two germline ends. The CDR3, as DNA: TGTGCCAGCAGTGAAGTCTGGTCAGATGCTCGATTCTATGGCTACACCTTC. It encodes CASSEVWSDARFYGYTF. The full variable domain, completed using reference TRBV2 and TRBJ1-2, is EPEVTQTPSHQVTQMGQEVILRCVPISNHLYFYWYRQILGQKVEFLVSFYNNEISEKSEIFDDQFSVERPDGSNFTLKIRSTKLEDSAMYFCASSEVWSDARFYGYTFGSGTRLTVV.

The chain joins TRBV27 to TRBJ2-7; 7 bases agree with TRBD1. From germline, CDR1 is MNHEY and CDR2 SMNVEV (reference sequence). CDR3 length equals 15 residues. V lost 5 bases and J lost 2; bases outside the gene matches: 9. The DNA for the CDR3 is TGTGCCAGCAGTGCCGGGACAGAGGCAACCTACGAGCAGTACTTC. It codes for CASSAGTEATYEQYF.